The following is a T cell receptor beta chain sequence with its context. The same CDR3 is also encoded by other DNA sequences in this sample. Original methodology: Using reference gene primer amplification, nucleated cell counts were estimated. Some clones are missing from TCRdb's copy, which holds only in-frame ones; the method was immunoSEQ multiplex PCR. From that table come the V and J calls and clone size; the DNA was used to work out D and trimming. The repertoire includes around 60,000 clones, 70% to 75% of them detected once, and around 19% sits in the top ten. The sample comes from a study of blood T cell repertoires in COVID-19. Looking at the study overall: COVID-19 samples from acute and convalescent phases originated in the United States, Italy and Spain. Sources were T cells, B-cell-depleted T cells, or PBMCs; the material itself was cDNA or gDNA.

The sample taken for sequencing was peripheral blood. The receptor comes from a woman in her forties or fifties with active or convalescent COVID-19.

CDR3 amino acids: CASSQDRGNTEAFF. The CDR3 DNA follows: TGTGCCAGCAGCCAAGACAGGGGCAACACTGAAGCTTTCTTT. J is TRBJ1-1 and V is TRBV3-1 (or the pseudogene TRBV3-2); D is possibly TRBD1 (6 bases). The V gene's germline CDR1 is LGHDT and CDR2 YNNKEL (reference sequence). The CDR3 has 14 amino acids. Trimming cost V 0 bases and J 2 bases, with 7 bases left between them.